This T cell receptor (beta chain) was recovered during a study of immune heterogeneity within non-small cell lung tumors. General study findings and limits: Alongside site-unique high-frequency clones, identical dominant CDR3 beta clonotypes recurred across tumor sites within a patient. Between individual patients, the high-frequency T-cell receptor beta clonotypes largely differed.

CDR3 of TCR beta was amplified by multiplex PCR that used 32 V and 13 J primers. Via MiXCR, TCRdb re-called the multiplex PCR reads, giving one row per CDR3 protein. The sample has tens of thousands of distinct CDR3 sequences, more than 25% seen once; the top ten hold approximately 4.2%. The CDR3 consists of 14 residues. After removal of 4 bases from V and 1 base from J, the junction contained 3 bases not matched to a gene. Per germline, CDR1 MNHEY and CDR2 SVGEGT. The authors used approximately 600 ng of bulk tumor genomic DNA per sample as template. Several spatially distant biopsies were obtained per primary tumor intraoperatively. Patients went through curative surgery, and their non-small cell lung cancer was untreated and newly diagnosed. Every donor was a newly diagnosed non-small cell lung cancer patient having surgery with curative intent. To note about this clonotype: Its specificity is unknown. A much larger clone differs from this one at a single base, so this may be a read error.

Sequenced material: lung tumor tissue. The receptor comes from a man aged 40-55 years with non-small cell lung cancer. This rearrangement joins TRBV6-2 or TRBV6-3 to TRBJ2-7; TRBD1 matches at 8 bases. CDR3 nucleotide sequence: TGTGCCAGCAGTTTTAGGACAGGGTCCTACGAGCAGTACTTC. Translated, it gives CASSFRTGSYEQYF.